The entry that follows covers one TCR beta chain sequence. Germline values: CDR1 MGHRA, CDR2 YSYEKL. This CDR3 is built from 15 residues. The V gene end was trimmed by 2 bases and the J gene end by 0 bases; junction bases not matched to a gene: 0. The data are from a study of shared clonotypes between healthy human individuals. The repertoire was sequenced with immunoSEQ multiplex PCR; TCRdb's copy has only in-frame clones and lacks some. The sample contains roughly 300,000 clones, 73% of which appear only once. The sample consisted of memory CD4+ T cells sorted from blood. Subset meaning: CD45RA-negative fraction. The origin of this receptor is a young man in good health. The chain combines TRBV4-1 with TRBJ2-1, with 8 bases fitting TRBD1. CDR3 nucleotide sequence: TGCGCCAGCAGCCAAACAGGGGGCTCCTACAATGAGCAGTTCTTC. Protein product: CASSQTGGSYNEQFF.